This T cell receptor (beta chain) is from a study of blood T cell repertoires in COVID-19. About the research overall: Sites across the United States, Italy and Spain contributed samples from acute and convalescent COVID-19. PBMCs, B-cell-depleted T cells, or T cells provided the cDNA or gDNA that made up the material.

From germline, CDR1 is KGHSH and CDR2 LQKENI. Deletions cut 1 base from V and 3 bases from J, with 6 bases between. CDR3 length: 13 amino acids. This clone was found a few times. Under the authors' procedure: Reference gene primer amplification yielded estimated nucleated cell counts. The protocol was immunoSEQ multiplex PCR, while the TCRdb copy is restricted to in-frame clones and leaves out a portion. The V and J calls and clone size are taken from that table; D and trimming were inferred from the DNA. The table shows more than 250,000 clones, with roughly 87% occurring only once. This chain joins TRBV18 and TRBJ1-2; possible D gene TRBD1, 5 bases. This clonotype originated in a human donor in a cohort sampled during active COVID-19. Sequenced input: peripheral blood. This chain's CDR3 is CASSPRGDYGYTF. The CDR3 DNA reads as TGTGCCAGCTCACCACGGGGCGACTATGGCTACACCTTC.